This is a list of T cell receptor beta chains from one sample in a study of blood T cell repertoires in COVID-19. Assay: immunoSEQ multiplex PCR; the TCRdb copy retains only in-frame clones and omits some. The sample includes tens of thousands of clones, approximately 91% of them seen just once. Sequences were obtained from peripheral blood. All receptors come from a human donor with active COVID-19. The donor label of this sample is uncertain. CDR3s include the opening cysteine and the closing phenylalanine or tryptophan. A D gene is named only where the DNA matches it firmly. Only some rows state a clone size, as once, few, many or a class for expanded clones.

DNA: TGTGCCAGCAGCCCTGGACAAGGCAAAAACGGGGAGCTGTTTTTT
CDR3: CASSPGQGKNGELFF
V: TRBV14
size: once
J: TRBJ2-2
D: -

DNA: TGTGCCAGCTCACCGAATGGAGGATATGGGGAGACCCAGTACTTC
CDR3: CASSPNGGYGETQYF
V: TRBV18
size: -
J: TRBJ2-5
D: -

DNA: TGTGCCAGCAGTTCCTCCCCCTACGAGCAGTACTTC
CDR3: CASSSSPYEQYF
V: TRBV27
size: -
J: TRBJ2-7
D: -

DNA: TGTGCCAGCAGCGTACGGACAGGCAGAGGGGACGAGCAGTACTTC
CDR3: CASSVRTGRGDEQYF
V: TRBV28
size: -
J: TRBJ2-7
D: TRBD1

DNA: TGTGCCTGGAGCGATCACAGCACAGGCTATGGCTACACCTTC
CDR3: CAWSDHSTGYGYTF
V: TRBV30
size: once
J: TRBJ1-2
D: -

DNA: TGTGCCAGCAGCATAGCGGGAGGGGGAGATACGCAGTATTTT
CDR3: CASSIAGGGDTQYF
V: TRBV6-5
size: -
J: TRBJ2-3
D: TRBD2

DNA: TGTGCCAGCAGCTTAGCCGGCGGGGGCGGTCAGCCCCAGCATTTT
CDR3: CASSLAGGGGQPQHF
V: TRBV7-2
size: -
J: TRBJ1-5
D: -

DNA: TGTGCCAGCAGTACCTACAGGTCAACTAATGAAAAACTGTTTTTT
CDR3: CASSTYRSTNEKLFF
V: TRBV28
size: -
J: TRBJ1-4
D: -

DNA: TGTGCCAGCAGCGTAGATGGCAGCCAAGAGACCCAGTACTTC
CDR3: CASSVDGSQETQYF
V: TRBV9
size: -
J: TRBJ2-5
D: -

DNA: TGCGCCAGCAGCTTGGGGCCGCGCTCGGGAGGGTCCTACAATGAGCAGTTCTTC
CDR3: CASSLGPRSGGSYNEQFF
V: TRBV5-1
size: once
J: TRBJ2-1
D: TRBD2

DNA: TGTGCCAGTAGGGAACCGGGACAGGGGATTAATCAGCCCCAGCATTTT
CDR3: CASREPGQGINQPQHF
V: TRBV19
size: -
J: TRBJ1-5
D: TRBD1

DNA: TGTGCCAGCAGTATCCCCGGGGGGGGCACAGATACGCAGTATTTT
CDR3: CASSIPGGGTDTQYF
V: TRBV28
size: -
J: TRBJ2-3
D: TRBD2

DNA: TGTGCCAGCAGTTACCCCGGGACAGGGGACTACAATGAGCAGTTCTTC
CDR3: CASSYPGTGDYNEQFF
V: TRBV25-1
size: -
J: TRBJ2-1
D: TRBD1

DNA: TGTGCCAGCGCCGGGGACAGGGGTAATTCACCCCTCCACTTT
CDR3: CASAGDRGNSPLHF
V: TRBV19
size: -
J: TRBJ1-6
D: TRBD1

DNA: TGTGCCAGCAGCGAAGCAGGGACAGGGTCTTTTGAAAAACTGTTTTTT
CDR3: CASSEAGTGSFEKLFF
V: TRBV7-2
size: -
J: TRBJ1-4
D: TRBD1

DNA: TGCAGTGCTAGTCTTCAACAGGGTGGTCAGCCCCAGCATTTT
CDR3: CSASLQQGGQPQHF
V: TRBV20-1
size: -
J: TRBJ1-5
D: -

DNA: TGTGCCAGCAAAAAAGCGTTTTCAGATACGCAGTATTTT
CDR3: CASKKAFSDTQYF
V: TRBV2
size: -
J: TRBJ2-3
D: -

DNA: TGTGCCAGCAGTTTTAGAGGGGGCAACTCTGAAGCTTTCTTT
CDR3: CASSFRGGNSEAFF
V: TRBV6-5
size: -
J: TRBJ1-1
D: TRBD1

DNA: TGTGCCAGCAGCCCGCGAACGGGACAGCTGGGAGAGACCCAGTACTTC
CDR3: CASSPRTGQLGETQYF
V: TRBV9
size: -
J: TRBJ2-5
D: TRBD1

DNA: TGTGCCGGGAAACCGGGACAGAGTCCTGGCGGGGAGCTGTTTTTT
CDR3: CAGKPGQSPGGELFF
V: TRBV7-2
size: -
J: TRBJ2-2
D: TRBD1

DNA: TGTGCCAGCAGCGTTTTGCCGGGACAGGGCAGGGAGCAGTACTTC
CDR3: CASSVLPGQGREQYF
V: TRBV9
size: -
J: TRBJ2-7
D: TRBD1

DNA: TGTGCCAGTAGTAGGGACACCTCCTACGAGCAGTACTTC
CDR3: CASSRDTSYEQYF
V: TRBV19
size: -
J: TRBJ2-7
D: -

DNA: TGTGCCAGCAGCTTTAACAGTCGCTATGAGCAGTTCTTC
CDR3: CASSFNSRYEQFF
V: TRBV7-2
size: -
J: TRBJ2-1
D: -

DNA: TGTGCCAGCAGACGGGGGAATGAAAAACTGTTTTTT
CDR3: CASRRGNEKLFF
V: TRBV6-5
size: -
J: TRBJ1-4
D: -

DNA: TGTGCCAGCTCACCTGGGGAGCTTGAGACCCAGTACTTC
CDR3: CASSPGELETQYF
V: TRBV18
size: -
J: TRBJ2-5
D: -

DNA: TGTGCCAGCAGACTAACGGACAGGTCGATCGAGCAGTACTTC
CDR3: CASRLTDRSIEQYF
V: TRBV27
size: once
J: TRBJ2-7
D: TRBD1

DNA: TGTGCCAGCAGTGAAAGGTGGGCAGGGAACACTGAAGCTTTCTTT
CDR3: CASSERWAGNTEAFF
V: TRBV25-1
size: once
J: TRBJ1-1
D: -

DNA: TGTGCCAGCAGTTCCGGACAGACCTACGAGCAGTACTTC
CDR3: CASSSGQTYEQYF
V: TRBV27
size: -
J: TRBJ2-7
D: -

DNA: TGTGCCAGCAGTTACTCCGACAGCTATGGCTACACCTTC
CDR3: CASSYSDSYGYTF
V: TRBV6-6
size: -
J: TRBJ1-2
D: -

DNA: TGTGCCAGCAGTTCTAGCCTTTTGGGGGAGGGAACTGAAGCTTTCTTT
CDR3: CASSSSLLGEGTEAFF
V: TRBV28
size: -
J: TRBJ1-1
D: -

DNA: TGTGCCAGTAGTAAAGGCGGAGGTAGTAGGTGGAGGGACTATGGCTACACCTTC
CDR3: CASSKGGGSRWRDYGYTF
V: TRBV19
size: -
J: TRBJ1-2
D: -

DNA: TGTGCCAGCTCCCGCCGGGACAGGGTGCTAGGTGAGCAGTACTTC
CDR3: CASSRRDRVLGEQYF
V: TRBV19
size: -
J: TRBJ2-7
D: TRBD1

DNA: TGTGCCAGCAGCTTTGGACTAGCTAAAGACAATGAGCAGTTCTTC
CDR3: CASSFGLAKDNEQFF
V: TRBV7-9
size: -
J: TRBJ2-1
D: TRBD2

DNA: TGTGCCAGCAGCCAGCGGGGTCCCTACGAGCAGTACTTC
CDR3: CASSQRGPYEQYF
V: TRBV14
size: -
J: TRBJ2-7
D: -

DNA: TGTGCCAGCAGCTTTGGGGCGACAGTAGAAAAACTGTTTTTT
CDR3: CASSFGATVEKLFF
V: TRBV5-5
size: -
J: TRBJ1-4
D: -

DNA: TGTGCCAGCAGCTTTTACCCGGGAGGAAACACCATATATTTT
CDR3: CASSFYPGGNTIYF
V: TRBV5-6
size: -
J: TRBJ1-3
D: -

DNA: TGTGCCAGTAGTCCGAGCTCCTACGAGCAGTACTTC
CDR3: CASSPSSYEQYF
V: TRBV19
size: -
J: TRBJ2-7
D: -

DNA: TGTGCCAGCTCTTGGACAGGGGGCGTCACTAATGAAAAACTGTTTTTT
CDR3: CASSWTGGVTNEKLFF
V: TRBV3-1/TRBV3-2
size: -
J: TRBJ1-4
D: TRBD1

DNA: TGTGCCAGCAGCGCCGGGACTAGCGGGAGGAGGGATGAGCAGTTCTTC
CDR3: CASSAGTSGRRDEQFF
V: TRBV9
size: -
J: TRBJ2-1
D: TRBD2

DNA: TGTGCCAGCAGTTACTCACCTTACCGAGGCAATGAGCAGTTCTTC
CDR3: CASSYSPYRGNEQFF
V: TRBV6-2/TRBV6-3
size: -
J: TRBJ2-1
D: -

DNA: TGTGCCAGCAAAGACAGGTCATGGGCCTATGGCTACACCTTC
CDR3: CASKDRSWAYGYTF
V: TRBV6-5
size: few
J: TRBJ1-2
D: -

DNA: TGTGCCAGCAGTTGGACAGTCTTCGGTCTGTTTTTT
CDR3: CASSWTVFGLFF
V: TRBV28
size: -
J: TRBJ1-4
D: -

DNA: TGTGCCAGCAGCCAACAGGGAAACACCATATATTTT
CDR3: CASSQQGNTIYF
V: TRBV11-2
size: -
J: TRBJ1-3
D: -

DNA: TGTGCCACCTACGGGTACAATGAGCAGTTCTTC
CDR3: CATYGYNEQFF
V: TRBV24-1
size: -
J: TRBJ2-1
D: -

DNA: TGTGCCAGCAGCTTCATCTATGCCCAAGAGACCCAGTACTTC
CDR3: CASSFIYAQETQYF
V: TRBV7-2
size: -
J: TRBJ2-5
D: -

DNA: TGCAGCGTTGAAATAGTCGACAGGGGGTACCAAGAGACCCAGTACTTC
CDR3: CSVEIVDRGYQETQYF
V: TRBV29-1
size: -
J: TRBJ2-5
D: TRBD1

DNA: TGTGCCAGCAGTAAGGGGACTAGCGGGAGAGACGAGCAGTACTTC
CDR3: CASSKGTSGRDEQYF
V: TRBV6-2/TRBV6-3
size: -
J: TRBJ2-7
D: TRBD2